This is a list of T cell receptor beta chains from one sample in a study of OX40 agonist ivuxolimab in advanced cancers. Profiling relied on immunoSEQ multiplex PCR, and the TCRdb table lists in-frame clones only, not all of them. The sample consists of approximately 26,000 clones, approximately 85% of them appearing once. The specimen comprised CD4+ or CD8+ T cells sorted from blood, sampled in a trial of the OX40 agonist ivuxolimab. Receptor source: an adult with an advanced solid tumor such as melanoma, head and neck, liver or kidney cancer. Each CDR3 is given without its conserved first and last residue.

TRBJ1-3,TRBV15,ATSMERFGISGNTIY
TRBJ2-1,TRBV10-1,ASSDPGSELSSYNEQF
TRBJ2-7,TRBV4-2,ASSPTGTYEQY
TRBJ1-1,TRBV5-1,ASSLGGQGATEAF
TRBJ2-2,TRBV7-9,ASGPPGTENTGELF
TRBJ2-7,TRBV6-5,ASSYQGQGYEQY
TRBJ1-2,TRBV29-1,SVSRGAYGYT
TRBJ2-3,TRBV4-1,ASSYTSGRTDTQY
TRBJ2-7,TRBV19,ASSTSGGLSYEQY
TRBJ2-1,TRBV7-9,ASDNGDEQF
TRBJ2-1,TRBV15,ATSSIRGLATNNEQF
TRBJ1-1,TRBV4-1,ASSSPYVYNTEAF
TRBJ2-7,TRBV11-2,ASSPPKLRYEQY
TRBJ2-2,TRBV19,ASSIGQGSTGELF
TRBJ2-1,TRBV9,ASSVGSSGITYNEQF
TRBJ2-7,TRBV5-4,ASSQDWGSDEQY
TRBJ2-1,TRBV28,ASFKGAGVNEQF
TRBJ1-1,TRBV11-2,ASSLVVSQGTEAF
TRBJ2-5,TRBV9,ASSVRAVPSETQY
TRBJ2-7,TRBV19,ASSKGTSGAYEQY
TRBJ2-3,TRBV5-1,ASSLAWTTTGTDTQY
NA,TRBV7-9,ASSPVSGGPSYEQY
TRBJ1-2,TRBV9,ASSVGGASGYT
TRBJ2-7,TRBV9,ASSYGLRDEQY
TRBJ2-1,TRBV19,ASSGGTGASYSSYNEQF
NA,TRBV5-8,ASSLPGGRGHEQY
TRBJ1-5,TRBV19,ASSISDQPQH
TRBJ2-1,TRBV7-3,ASSPVGGEQF
TRBJ2-7,TRBV7-6,ASSLAGTSGISYEQY
TRBJ1-1,TRBV4-2,ASSQVSGQGPGTEAF
TRBJ2-2,TRBV19,ASTLGIGELF
TRBJ1-5,TRBV10-3,ATNDRPLGNQPQH
TRBJ2-2,TRBV7-9,ASTMGGELF
TRBJ2-3,TRBV19,ASSSGFADTQY
TRBJ2-7,TRBV6-1,ASSEGQGFYEQY
TRBJ1-2,TRBV6-5,ASSQGHLPYGYT
TRBJ2-1,TRBV29-1,SGGGNEQF
TRBJ2-1,TRBV5-6,ASSPWTSGKYNEQF
TRBJ2-7,TRBV6-1,ASLGQLEHEQY
TRBJ2-3,TRBV28,ASSLNTRTSGSTDTQY
TRBJ2-7,TRBV19,ASSPGLAGVGEQY
TRBJ2-5,TRBV7-2,ASSLMGLQETQY
TRBJ2-2,TRBV7-9,ASSLGPGELF
TRBJ1-1,TRBV7-6,ASSLLGEAEAF
TRBJ1-2,TRBV6-1,ASRQYYGYT
TRBJ2-3,TRBV7-9,ASSRQRGPTDTQY
TRBJ2-5,TRBV7-9,ASSPLAGVQVETQY
TRBJ1-1,TRBV19,ASSILTYGQTERDTEAF
TRBJ2-7,TRBV27,ASSFGYEQY
TRBJ2-7,TRBV6-1,ASSDLGLANEQY